This T cell receptor (beta chain) was found in a study of blood T cell repertoires in COVID-19. Between the trimmed V and J ends, which lost 2 bases and 7 bases, there was a span of 12 bases. Per germline, CDR1 KGHSH and CDR2 LQKENI. The CDR3 totals 14 residues. The protocol was immunoSEQ multiplex PCR, while the TCRdb copy is restricted to in-frame clones and leaves out a portion. The sample consists of fewer than 200,000 clones, approximately 84% of them appearing once. The J gene is TRBJ2-1, the V gene TRBV18, with D hard to call. This receptor was identified in an elderly woman with COVID-19, enrolled during active disease. What was sequenced was peripheral blood. CDR3: CASSPLFGGNEQFF. CDR3 DNA: TGTGCCAGCTCACCATTATTTGGCGGTAATGAGCAGTTCTTC.